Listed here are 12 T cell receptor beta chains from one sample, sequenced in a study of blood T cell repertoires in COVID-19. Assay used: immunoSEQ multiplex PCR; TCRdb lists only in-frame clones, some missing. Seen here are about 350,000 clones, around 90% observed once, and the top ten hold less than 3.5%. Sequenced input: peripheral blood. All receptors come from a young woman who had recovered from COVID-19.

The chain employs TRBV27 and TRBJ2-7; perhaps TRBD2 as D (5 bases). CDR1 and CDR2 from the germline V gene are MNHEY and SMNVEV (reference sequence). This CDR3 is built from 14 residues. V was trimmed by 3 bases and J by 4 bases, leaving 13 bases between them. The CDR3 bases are TGTGCCAGCAGTTTCACCGCCGCGGGTTACGAGCAGTACGTC. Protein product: CASSFTAAGYEQYV.

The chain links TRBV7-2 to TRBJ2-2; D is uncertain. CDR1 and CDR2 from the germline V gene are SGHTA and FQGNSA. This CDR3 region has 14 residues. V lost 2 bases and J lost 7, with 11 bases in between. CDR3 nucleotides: TGTGCCAGCAGCTTACTAGTTTCGGTCGGGGAGCTGTTTTTT. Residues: CASSLLVSVGELFF. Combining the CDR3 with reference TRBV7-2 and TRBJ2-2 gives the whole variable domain GAGVSQSPSNKVTEKGKDVELRCDPISGHTALYWYRQSLGQGLEFLIYFQGNSAPDKSGLPSDRFSAERTGGSVSTLTIQRTQQEDSAVYLCASSLLVSVGELFFGEGSRLTVL.

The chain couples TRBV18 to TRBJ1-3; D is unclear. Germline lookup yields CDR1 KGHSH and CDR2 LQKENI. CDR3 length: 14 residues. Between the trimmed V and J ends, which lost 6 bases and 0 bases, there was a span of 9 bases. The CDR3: CASSPGSSGNTIYF. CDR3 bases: TGTGCCAGCTCCCCGGGGAGCTCTGGAAACACCATATATTTT.

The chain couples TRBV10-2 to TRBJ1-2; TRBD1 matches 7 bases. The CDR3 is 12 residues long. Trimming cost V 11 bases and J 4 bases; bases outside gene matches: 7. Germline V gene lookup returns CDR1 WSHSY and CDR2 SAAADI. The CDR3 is CALQGRPYGYTF. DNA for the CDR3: TGCGCCTTACAGGGGCGACCCTATGGCTACACCTTC.

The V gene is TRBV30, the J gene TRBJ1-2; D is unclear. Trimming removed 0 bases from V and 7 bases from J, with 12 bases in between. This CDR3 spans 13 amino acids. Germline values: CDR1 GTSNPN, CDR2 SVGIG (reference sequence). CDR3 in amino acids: CAWSVADYGGYTF. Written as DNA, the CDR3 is TGTGCCTGGAGTGTAGCCGACTATGGTGGCTACACCTTC. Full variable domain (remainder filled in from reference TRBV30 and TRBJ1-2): SQTIHQWPATLVQPVGSPLSLECTVEGTSNPNLYWYRQAAGRGLQLLFYSVGIGQISSEVPQNLSASRPQDRQFILSSKKLLLSDSGFYLCAWSVADYGGYTFGSGTRLTVV.

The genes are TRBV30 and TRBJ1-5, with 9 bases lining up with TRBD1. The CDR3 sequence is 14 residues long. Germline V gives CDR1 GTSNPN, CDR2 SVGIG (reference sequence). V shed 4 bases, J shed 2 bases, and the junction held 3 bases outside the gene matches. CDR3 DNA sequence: TGTGCCTGGAACCGACAGGGGGGCAATCAGCCCCAGCATTTT. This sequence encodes CAWNRQGGNQPQHF.

DNA of the CDR3: TGCAGCGTTGATAACAGTGCGCAGAGCTCCTACAATGAGCAGTTCTTC. It specifies CSVDNSAQSSYNEQFF. The chain carries TRBV29-1 and TRBJ2-1; D gene unclear. V lost 3 bases, J lost 0 bases, and 15 bases lay in between. This CDR3 comprises 16 residues. Germline V CDR1 and CDR2: SQVTM, ANQGSEA.

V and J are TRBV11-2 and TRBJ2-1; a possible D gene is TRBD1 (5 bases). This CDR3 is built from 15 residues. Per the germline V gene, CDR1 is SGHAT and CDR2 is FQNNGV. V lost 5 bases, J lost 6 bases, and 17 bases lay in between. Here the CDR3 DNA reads TGTGCCAGCAGCCCGGTTGACAGCACTTTCAATGAGCAGTTCTTC. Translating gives CASSPVDSTFNEQFF.

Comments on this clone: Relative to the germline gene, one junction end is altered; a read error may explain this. The CDR3, as DNA: TGTGCCAGCAGTAACTCCGGGACAGGGAGGGAGACCCAGTACTTC. Residues: CASSNSGTGRETQYF. V gene TRBV6-5 combines with J gene TRBJ2-5; TRBD1 aligns across 9 bases. Per germline, CDR1 MNHEY and CDR2 SVGAGI. The CDR3 length is 15 residues.

CDR3 DNA: TGTGCCAGTTCGCGACGGGGAACTGAAGCTTTCTTT. It encodes CASSRRGTEAFF. The V gene is TRBV19, the J gene TRBJ1-1; D gene uncertain. Trimming left V 8 bases short and J 5 bases short, with 12 bases between. Germline loops: CDR1 LNHDA, CDR2 SQIVND (reference sequence). The CDR3 loop spans 12 amino acids.

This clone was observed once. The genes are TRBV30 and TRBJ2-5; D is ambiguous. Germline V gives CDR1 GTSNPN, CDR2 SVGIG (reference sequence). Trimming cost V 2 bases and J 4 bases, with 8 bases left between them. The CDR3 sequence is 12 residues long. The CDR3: CAWSPSRETQYF. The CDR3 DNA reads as TGTGCCTGGAGTCCGAGCCGAGAGACCCAGTACTTC.

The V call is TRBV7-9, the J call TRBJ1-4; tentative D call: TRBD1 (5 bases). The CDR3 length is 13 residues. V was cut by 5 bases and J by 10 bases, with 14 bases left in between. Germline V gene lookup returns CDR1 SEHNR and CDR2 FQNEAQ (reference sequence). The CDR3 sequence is CASSEVRVTKLFF. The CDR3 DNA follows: TGTGCCAGCAGCGAGGTCAGGGTCACAAAACTGTTTTTT.